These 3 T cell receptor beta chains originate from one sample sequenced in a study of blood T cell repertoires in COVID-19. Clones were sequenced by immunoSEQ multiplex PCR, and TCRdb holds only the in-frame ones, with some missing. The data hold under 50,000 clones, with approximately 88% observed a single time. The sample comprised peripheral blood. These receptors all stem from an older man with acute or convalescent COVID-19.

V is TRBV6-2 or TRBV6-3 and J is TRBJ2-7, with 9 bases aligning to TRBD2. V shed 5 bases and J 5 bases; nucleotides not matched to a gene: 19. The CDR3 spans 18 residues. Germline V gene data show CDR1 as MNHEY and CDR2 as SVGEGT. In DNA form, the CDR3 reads TGTGCCAGCAGTATCTCCGAGTCGGTAGCGGGAGCCGTCGACGAGCAGTACTTC. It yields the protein CASSISESVAGAVDEQYF.

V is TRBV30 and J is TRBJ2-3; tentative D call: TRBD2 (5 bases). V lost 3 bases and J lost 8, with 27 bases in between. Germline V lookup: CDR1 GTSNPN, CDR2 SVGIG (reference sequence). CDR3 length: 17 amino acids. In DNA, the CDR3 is TGTGCCTGGAGCGTAGGAGGACCAGAGGGCCCTCGGGGTACGCAGTATTTT. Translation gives CAWSVGGPEGPRGTQYF. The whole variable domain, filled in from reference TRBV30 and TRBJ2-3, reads SQTIHQWPATLVQPVGSPLSLECTVEGTSNPNLYWYRQAAGRGLQLLFYSVGIGQISSEVPQNLSASRPQDRQFILSSKKLLLSDSGFYLCAWSVGGPEGPRGTQYFGPGTRLTVL.

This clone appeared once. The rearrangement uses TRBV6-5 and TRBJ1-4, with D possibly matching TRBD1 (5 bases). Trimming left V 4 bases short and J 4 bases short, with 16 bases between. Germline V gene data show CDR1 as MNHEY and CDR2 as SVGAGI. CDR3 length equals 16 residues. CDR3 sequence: CASSSGRRAGNEKLFF. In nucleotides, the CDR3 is TGTGCCAGCAGTTCAGGACGCAGGGCCGGTAATGAAAAACTGTTTTTT.